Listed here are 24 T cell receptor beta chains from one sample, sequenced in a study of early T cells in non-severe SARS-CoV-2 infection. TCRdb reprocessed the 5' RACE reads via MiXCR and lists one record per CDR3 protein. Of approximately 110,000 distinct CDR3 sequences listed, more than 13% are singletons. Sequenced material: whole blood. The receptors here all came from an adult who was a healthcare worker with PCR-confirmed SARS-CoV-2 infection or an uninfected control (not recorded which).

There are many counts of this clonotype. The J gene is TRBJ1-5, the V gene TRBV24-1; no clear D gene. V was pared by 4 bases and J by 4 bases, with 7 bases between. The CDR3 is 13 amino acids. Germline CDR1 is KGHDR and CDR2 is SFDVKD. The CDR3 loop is CATSDSGNQPQHF. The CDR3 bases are TGTGCCACCAGTGACTCTGGGAATCAGCCCCAGCATTTT.

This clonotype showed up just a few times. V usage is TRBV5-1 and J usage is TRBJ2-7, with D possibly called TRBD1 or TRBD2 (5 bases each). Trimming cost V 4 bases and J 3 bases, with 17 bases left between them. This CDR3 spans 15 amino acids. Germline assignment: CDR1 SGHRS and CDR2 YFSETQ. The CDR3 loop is CASSPLGTSNYEQYF. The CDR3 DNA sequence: TGCGCCAGCAGCCCCCTGGGGACCTCCAACTACGAGCAGTACTTC.

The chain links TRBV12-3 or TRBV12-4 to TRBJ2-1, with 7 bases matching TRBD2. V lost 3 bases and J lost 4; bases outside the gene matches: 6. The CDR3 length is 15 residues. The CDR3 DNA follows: TGTGCCAGCAGTTTTCTGGGACTAAAGTACAATGAGCAGTTCTTC. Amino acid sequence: CASSFLGLKYNEQFF.

CDR3 protein: CASRELNTEAFF. The CDR3 DNA follows: TGTGCCAGCAGAGAGCTGAACACTGAAGCTTTCTTT. The gene calls are TRBV2 and TRBJ1-1, with unresolved D. Germline V gene data show CDR1 as SNHLY and CDR2 as FYNNEI. The CDR3 is 12 residues long. V lost 6 bases, J lost 0 bases, and 5 bases lay in between.

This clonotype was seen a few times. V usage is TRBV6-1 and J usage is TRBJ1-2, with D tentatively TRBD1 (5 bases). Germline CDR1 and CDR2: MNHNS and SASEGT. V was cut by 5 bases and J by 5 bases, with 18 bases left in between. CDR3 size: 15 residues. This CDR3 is CASSMEMGTLYGYTF. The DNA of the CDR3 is TGTGCCAGCAGTATGGAGATGGGGACCCTGTATGGCTACACCTTC.

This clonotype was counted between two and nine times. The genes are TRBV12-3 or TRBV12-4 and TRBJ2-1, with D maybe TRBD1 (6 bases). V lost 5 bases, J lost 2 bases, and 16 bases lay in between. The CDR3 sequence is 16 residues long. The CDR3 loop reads CASSTPQGSPYNEQFF. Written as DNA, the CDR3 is TGTGCCAGCAGTACTCCGCAGGGGAGCCCCTACAATGAGCAGTTCTTC.

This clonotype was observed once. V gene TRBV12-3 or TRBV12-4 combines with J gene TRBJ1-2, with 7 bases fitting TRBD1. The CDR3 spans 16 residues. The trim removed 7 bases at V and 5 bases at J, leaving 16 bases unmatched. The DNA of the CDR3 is TGTGCCAGCACCATCCCCCGTACGGGACAGCATTATGGCTACACCTTC. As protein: CASTIPRTGQHYGYTF.

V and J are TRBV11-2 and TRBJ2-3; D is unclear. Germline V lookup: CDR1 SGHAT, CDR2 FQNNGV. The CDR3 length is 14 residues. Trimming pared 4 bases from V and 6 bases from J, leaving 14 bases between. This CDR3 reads CASSSYSKTDTQYF. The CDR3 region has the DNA TGTGCCAGCAGCTCGTACAGTAAAACGGATACGCAGTATTTT.

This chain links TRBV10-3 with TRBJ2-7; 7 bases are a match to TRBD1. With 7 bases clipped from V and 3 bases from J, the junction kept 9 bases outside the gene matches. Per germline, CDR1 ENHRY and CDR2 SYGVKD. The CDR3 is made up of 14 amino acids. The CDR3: CAITEQGRNYEQYF. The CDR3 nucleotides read TGTGCCATCACCGAACAGGGGCGTAACTACGAGCAGTACTTC.

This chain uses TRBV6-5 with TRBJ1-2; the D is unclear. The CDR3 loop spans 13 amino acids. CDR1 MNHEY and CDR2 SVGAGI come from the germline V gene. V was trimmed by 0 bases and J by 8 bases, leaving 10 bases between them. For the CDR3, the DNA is TGTGCCAGCAGTTACTCCGGGTCAGGAGGCTACACCTTC. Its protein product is CASSYSGSGGYTF.

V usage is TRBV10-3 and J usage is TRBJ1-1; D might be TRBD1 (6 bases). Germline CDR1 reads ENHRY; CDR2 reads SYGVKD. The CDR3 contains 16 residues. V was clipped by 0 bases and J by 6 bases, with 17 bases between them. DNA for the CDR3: TGTGCCATCAGTGAGTCGATACAGGGTCAAGGGTCTGAAGCTTTCTTT. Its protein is CAISESIQGQGSEAFF.

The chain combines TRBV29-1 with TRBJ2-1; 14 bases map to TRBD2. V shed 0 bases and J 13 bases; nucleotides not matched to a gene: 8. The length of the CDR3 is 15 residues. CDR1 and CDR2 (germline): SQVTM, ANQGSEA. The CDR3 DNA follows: TGCAGCGTTGAAGAAGGACTAGCGGGGGGCATACCTCAGTTCTTC. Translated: CSVEEGLAGGIPQFF.

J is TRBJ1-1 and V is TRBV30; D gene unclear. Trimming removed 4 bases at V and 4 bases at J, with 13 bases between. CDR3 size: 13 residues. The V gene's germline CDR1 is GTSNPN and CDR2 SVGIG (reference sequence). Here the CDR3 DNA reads TGTGCCTGGACTCGCCTCGGGAGCACTGAAGCTTTCTTT. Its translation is CAWTRLGSTEAFF.

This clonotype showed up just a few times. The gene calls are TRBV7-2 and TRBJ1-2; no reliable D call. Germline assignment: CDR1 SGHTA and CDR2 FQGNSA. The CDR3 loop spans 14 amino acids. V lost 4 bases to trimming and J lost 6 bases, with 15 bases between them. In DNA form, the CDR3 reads TGTGCCAGCAGCTCGGAGGGATACGGCCATGGCTACACCTTC. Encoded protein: CASSSEGYGHGYTF.

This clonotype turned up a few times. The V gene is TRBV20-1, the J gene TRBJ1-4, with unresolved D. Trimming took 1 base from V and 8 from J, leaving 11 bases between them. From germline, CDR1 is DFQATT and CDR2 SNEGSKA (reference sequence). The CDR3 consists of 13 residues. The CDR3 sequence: CSARGPGREKLFF. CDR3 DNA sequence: TGCAGTGCTAGAGGGCCCGGACGCGAAAAACTGTTTTTT.

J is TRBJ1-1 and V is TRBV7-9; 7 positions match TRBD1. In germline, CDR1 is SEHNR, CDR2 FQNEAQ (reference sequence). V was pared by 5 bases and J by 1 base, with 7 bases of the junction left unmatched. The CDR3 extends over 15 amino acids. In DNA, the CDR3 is TGTGCCAGCAGCGGGTCCGGGACAGCGAACACTGAAGCTTTCTTT. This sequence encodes CASSGSGTANTEAFF.

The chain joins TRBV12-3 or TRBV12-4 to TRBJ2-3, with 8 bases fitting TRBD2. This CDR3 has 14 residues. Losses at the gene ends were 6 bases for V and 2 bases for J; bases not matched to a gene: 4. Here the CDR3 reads CASRFSGATDTQYF. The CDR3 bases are TGTGCCAGCAGGTTTAGCGGGGCCACAGATACGCAGTATTTT.

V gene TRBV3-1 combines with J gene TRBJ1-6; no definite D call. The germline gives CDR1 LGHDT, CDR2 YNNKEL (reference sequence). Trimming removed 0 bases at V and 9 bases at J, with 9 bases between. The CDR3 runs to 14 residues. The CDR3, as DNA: TGTGCCAGCAGCCAAGATTGGGATGGTTCACCCCTCCACTTT. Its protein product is CASSQDWDGSPLHF.

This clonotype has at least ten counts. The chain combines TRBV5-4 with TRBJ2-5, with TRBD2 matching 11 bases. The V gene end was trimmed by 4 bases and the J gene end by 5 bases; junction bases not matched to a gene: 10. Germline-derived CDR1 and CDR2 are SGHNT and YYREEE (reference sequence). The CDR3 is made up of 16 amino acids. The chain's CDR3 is CASSPGQTSGVETQYF. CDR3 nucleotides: TGTGCCAGCAGCCCAGGGCAGACTAGCGGGGTGGAGACCCAGTACTTC.

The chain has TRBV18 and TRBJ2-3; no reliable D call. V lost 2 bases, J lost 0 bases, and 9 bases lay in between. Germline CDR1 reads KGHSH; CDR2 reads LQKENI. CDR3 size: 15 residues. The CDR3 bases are TGTGCCAGCTCACCATACTTTTCGAGCACAGATACGCAGTATTTT. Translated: CASSPYFSSTDTQYF. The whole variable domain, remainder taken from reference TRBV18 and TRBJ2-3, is NAGVMQNPRHLVRRRGQEARLRCSPMKGHSHVYWYRQLPEEGLKFMVYLQKENIIDESGMPKERFSAEFPKEGPSILRIQQVVRGDSAAYFCASSPYFSSTDTQYFGPGTRLTVL.

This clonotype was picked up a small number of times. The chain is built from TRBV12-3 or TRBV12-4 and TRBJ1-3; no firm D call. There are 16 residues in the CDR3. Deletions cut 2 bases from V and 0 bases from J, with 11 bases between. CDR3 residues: CASSLKGTSSGNTIYF. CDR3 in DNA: TGTGCCAGCAGTTTAAAAGGCACGAGCTCTGGAAACACCATATATTTT.

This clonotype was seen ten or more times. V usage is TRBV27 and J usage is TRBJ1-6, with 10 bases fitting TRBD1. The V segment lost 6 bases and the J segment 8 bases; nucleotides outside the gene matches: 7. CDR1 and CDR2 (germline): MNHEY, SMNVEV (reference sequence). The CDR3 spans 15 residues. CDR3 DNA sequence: TGTGCCAGCAGCCTAGGGACAGGGGTATATTCACCCCTCCACTTT. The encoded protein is CASSLGTGVYSPLHF.

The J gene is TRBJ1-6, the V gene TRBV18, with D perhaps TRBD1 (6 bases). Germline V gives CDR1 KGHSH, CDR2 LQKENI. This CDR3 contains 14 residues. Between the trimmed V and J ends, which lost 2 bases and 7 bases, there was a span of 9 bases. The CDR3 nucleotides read TGTGCCAGCTCACCAGAGAGGGGGAATTCACCCCTCCACTTT. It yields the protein CASSPERGNSPLHF.

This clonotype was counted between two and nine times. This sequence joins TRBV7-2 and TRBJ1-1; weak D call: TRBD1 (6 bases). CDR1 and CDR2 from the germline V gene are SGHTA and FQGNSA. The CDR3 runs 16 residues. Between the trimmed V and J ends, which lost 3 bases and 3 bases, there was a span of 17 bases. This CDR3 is CASSFPRGRGDTEAFF. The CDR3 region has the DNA TGTGCCAGCAGCTTCCCAAGAGGCAGGGGCGACACTGAAGCTTTCTTT.